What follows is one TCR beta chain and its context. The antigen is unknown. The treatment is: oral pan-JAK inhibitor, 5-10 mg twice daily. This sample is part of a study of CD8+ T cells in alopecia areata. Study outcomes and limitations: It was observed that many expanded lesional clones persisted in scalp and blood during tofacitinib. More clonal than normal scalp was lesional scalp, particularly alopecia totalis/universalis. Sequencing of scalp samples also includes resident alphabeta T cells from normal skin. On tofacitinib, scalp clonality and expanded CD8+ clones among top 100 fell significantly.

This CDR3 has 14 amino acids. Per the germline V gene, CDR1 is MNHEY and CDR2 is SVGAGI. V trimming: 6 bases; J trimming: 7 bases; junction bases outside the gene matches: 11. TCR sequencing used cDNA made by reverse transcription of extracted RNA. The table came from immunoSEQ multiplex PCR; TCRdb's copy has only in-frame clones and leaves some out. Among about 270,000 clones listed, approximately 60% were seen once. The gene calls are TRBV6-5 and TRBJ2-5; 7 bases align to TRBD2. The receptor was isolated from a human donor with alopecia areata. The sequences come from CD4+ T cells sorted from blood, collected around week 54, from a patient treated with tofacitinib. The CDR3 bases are TGTGCCAGCAGGCCCGGGACTACAAGGGGGACCCAGTACTTC. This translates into CASRPGTTRGTQYF.